Listed below are T cell receptor beta chains from one sample, sequenced in a study of T cell responses to AZD1222 COVID-19 vaccine. Assay: immunoSEQ multiplex PCR; the TCRdb copy retains only in-frame clones and omits some. The table lists more than 140,000 clones, about 91% of them singletons, with more than 3% in the top ten. The material sequenced was peripheral blood, taken on day 0 of MenACWY control vaccination. These receptors all come from an adult in good health. Both conserved end residues are part of each CDR3. Each record gives: clone size, D gene, J gene, V gene, CDR3 DNA, CDR3 protein. The D gene is left open where the match is weak. Clone size is shown for a subset of rows, as once, few, many or a class of expanded clone.

NA | NA | TRBJ1-5 | TRBV2 | TGTGCCAGCACAACCTTAATAAATCAGCCCCAGCATTTT | CASTTLINQPQHF
NA | TRBD1 | TRBJ2-7 | TRBV11-3 | TGTGCCAGCAGCTACTCCGGGACAGCGGTAGACGAGCAGTACTTC | CASSYSGTAVDEQYF
NA | TRBD2 | TRBJ2-1 | TRBV7-2 | TGTGCCAGCAGCTTACAGGGGGGATCTGGACTAGCGGCCTACAATGAGCAGTTCTTC | CASSLQGGSGLAAYNEQFF
NA | NA | TRBJ1-1 | TRBV24-1 | TGTGCCACCAGTGACCACGGGGGTAAAGCTTTCTTT | CATSDHGGKAFF
NA | NA | TRBJ2-7 | TRBV11-3 | TGTGCCAGCAGCTTTACAAGTATGGGGCGCTACGAGCAGTACTTC | CASSFTSMGRYEQYF
NA | NA | TRBJ1-2 | TRBV27 | TGTGCCAGCAGTTTTCAAGCGGGCTATGGCTACACCTTC | CASSFQAGYGYTF
NA | NA | TRBJ1-1 | TRBV28 | TGTGCCAGCAGTCCCCTTAGGGCAGGGAGAAACACTGAAGCTTTCTTT | CASSPLRAGRNTEAFF
few | NA | TRBJ1-1 | TRBV6-5 | TGTGCCAGCAGTTACGGACATATGAACACTGAAGCTTTCTTT | CASSYGHMNTEAFF
NA | NA | TRBJ1-4 | TRBV25-1 | TGTGCCAGCGGGGGCGGACGAGAAGAAAATGAAAAACTGTTTTTT | CASGGGREENEKLFF
once | NA | TRBJ1-6 | TRBV4-1 | TGCGCCAGCAGCCAAATTGCCGAAGAAAGGTCCTATAATTCACCCCTCCACTTT | CASSQIAEERSYNSPLHF
NA | NA | TRBJ2-3 | TRBV5-5 | TGTGCCAGCAGCTTGGGCTTCACAGATACGCAGTATTTT | CASSLGFTDTQYF
NA | NA | TRBJ2-1 | TRBV7-3 | TGTGCCAGCAGCTTAACGTCGAGCTCCTACAATGAGCAGTTCTTC | CASSLTSSSYNEQFF
NA | TRBD1 | TRBJ1-1 | TRBV5-1 | TGCGCCAGCAGCTTGGCCCAGGGGGCGGTCACTGAAGCTTTCTTT | CASSLAQGAVTEAFF
NA | NA | TRBJ2-7 | TRBV7-2 | TGTGCCAGCAGCTTAATGGCAGGGGCGTACGAGCAGTACTTC | CASSLMAGAYEQYF
NA | TRBD1 | TRBJ1-1 | TRBV19 | TGTGCCAGTAGTGGTACAGGGGCAGGTGGTGAAGCTTTCTTT | CASSGTGAGGEAFF
NA | NA | TRBJ1-5 | TRBV2 | TGTGCCAGCAGTGTGGACAATAGCAATCAGCCCCAGCATTTT | CASSVDNSNQPQHF
NA | NA | TRBJ2-3 | TRBV18 | TGTGCCAGCTCATTTCCGGGGAATACGCAGTATTTT | CASSFPGNTQYF
NA | NA | TRBJ2-2 | TRBV9 | TGTGCCAGCAGCGTAGAGCCGGAGAACACCGGGGAGCTGTTTTTT | CASSVEPENTGELFF
NA | NA | TRBJ2-1 | TRBV4-2 | TGTGCCAGCAGCCAAGTCGGAGGTCTAGCGTACAATGAGCAGTTCTTC | CASSQVGGLAYNEQFF
NA | TRBD1 | TRBJ2-5 | TRBV6-5 | TGTGCCAGCAGACCAGGGGGCAGGGAGACCCAGTACTTC | CASRPGGRETQYF
NA | NA | TRBJ2-4 | TRBV18 | TGTGCCAGCTCACCGACCCAAAGTTTGGGAACGACCATTCAGTACTTC | CASSPTQSLGTTIQYF
NA | NA | TRBJ1-1 | TRBV6-6 | TGTGCCAGCAGTCTCCCTCGGCCGGGGGGGACTGAAGCTTTCTTT | CASSLPRPGGTEAFF
NA | TRBD1 | TRBJ2-5 | TRBV7-9 | TGTGCCAGCAGCTTTGGGGACAGGGGTAGGGAGACCCAGTACTTC | CASSFGDRGRETQYF
NA | NA | TRBJ2-5 | TRBV11-3 | TGTGCCAGCAGGACAGACACGGCAGGGAGGGAGACCCAGTACTTC | CASRTDTAGRETQYF
NA | TRBD1 | TRBJ1-6 | TRBV6-5 | TGTGCCAGCAGTTACGGACAGGCGGAGGATTCACCCCTCCACTTT | CASSYGQAEDSPLHF
few | NA | TRBJ1-1 | TRBV28 | TGTGCCAGCGCCAGGCCCTCCTTTGAAGCTTTCTTT | CASARPSFEAFF
NA | NA | TRBJ1-5 | TRBV7-2 | TGTGCCAGCAGCTTAGGTCTTGGCAATCAGCCCCAGCATTTT | CASSLGLGNQPQHF
NA | TRBD2 | TRBJ2-2 | TRBV10-3 | TGTGCCAGCACGACTAGCGGGAACACCGGGGAGCTGTTTTTT | CASTTSGNTGELFF
once | TRBD1 | TRBJ1-6 | TRBV6-6 | TGTGCCAGCAGTACCGACAGGGCGAGTTCACCCCTCCACTTT | CASSTDRASSPLHF
NA | NA | TRBJ2-3 | TRBV18 | TGTGCCAGCTCACCATTCCCGGGACCCGCAGGTACGCAGTATTTT | CASSPFPGPAGTQYF
NA | NA | TRBJ2-1 | TRBV27 | TGTGCCAGCAGTTTAGCACATGAGCAGTTCTTC | CASSLAHEQFF
NA | TRBD2 | TRBJ2-1 | TRBV7-6 | TGTGCCAGCAGCGTAGAGCGGGAGAACTACAATGAGCAGTTCTTC | CASSVERENYNEQFF
NA | TRBD2 | TRBJ2-5 | TRBV6-5 | TGTGCCAGCAGGATAGCGGGGGCGGAGACCCAGTACTTC | CASRIAGAETQYF
NA | NA | TRBJ2-3 | TRBV7-2 | TGTGCCAGCAGCTATGTGAGGGATACGCAGTATTTT | CASSYVRDTQYF
once | NA | TRBJ2-2 | TRBV5-1 | TGCGCCAGCAGCTCGATCGGTCAAAACACCGGGGAGCTGTTTTTT | CASSSIGQNTGELFF
NA | NA | TRBJ1-2 | TRBV2 | TGTGCCAGCCTCAGGGGCGACGAACTGACGAAGGGTGGCTACACCTTC | CASLRGDELTKGGYTF
NA | NA | TRBJ2-7 | TRBV3-1/TRBV3-2 | TGTGCCAGCAGCATTCGGTTTTTAGACGAGCAGTACTTC | CASSIRFLDEQYF
NA | NA | TRBJ2-6 | TRBV7-7 | TGTGCTAGCAGCAAAACCTCTGGGGCCAACGTCCTGACTTTC | CASSKTSGANVLTF
NA | NA | TRBJ2-7 | TRBV12-3/TRBV12-4 | TGTGCCAGCAGTTTCGGGGCAGAGAAGTACTTC | CASSFGAEKYF
NA | NA | TRBJ1-1 | TRBV11-3 | TGTGCCAGCAGCTTAAAGGTGGTCGGCACTGAAGCTTTCTTT | CASSLKVVGTEAFF
once | NA | TRBJ2-7 | TRBV7-3 | TGTGCCAGCAGCCGTGGAGGGGTGCCCTACGAGCAGTACTTC | CASSRGGVPYEQYF
NA | TRBD2 | TRBJ2-7 | TRBV9 | TGTGCCAGCAGCGGGGGGACTAGCCTCTCCGAGCAGTACTTC | CASSGGTSLSEQYF
NA | NA | TRBJ2-2 | TRBV19 | TGTGCCAGTAGTGTAGCTTGGACTGCTAACGGGGAGCTGTTTTTT | CASSVAWTANGELFF
NA | NA | TRBJ2-6 | TRBV27 | TGTGCCAGCAGTGCGTGGACCACCGGGGCCAACGTCCTGACTTTC | CASSAWTTGANVLTF
NA | TRBD1 | TRBJ2-3 | TRBV5-6 | TGTGCCAGCAGCTTCAACAGGGGACCGGATACGCAGTATTTT | CASSFNRGPDTQYF
NA | TRBD1 | TRBJ1-2 | TRBV25-1 | TGTGCCAGCAGTGAAGCAGGGGGCAATGGCTACACCTTC | CASSEAGGNGYTF
NA | NA | TRBJ2-3 | TRBV30 | TGTGCCTGGAGTGCGGGGAGGAGCACAGATACGCAGTATTTT | CAWSAGRSTDTQYF
NA | TRBD1 | TRBJ2-7 | TRBV18 | TGTGCCAGCTCACCAACAGGGGGTGCCTCCTACGAGCAGTACTTC | CASSPTGGASYEQYF
few | TRBD1 | TRBJ2-1 | TRBV6-5 | TGTGCCAGCAGACAAACGGGAACGACAGGGGATGAGCAGTTCTTC | CASRQTGTTGDEQFF
NA | TRBD1 | TRBJ1-2 | TRBV18 | TGTGCCAGCTCACCCGGGACAGCATTTAACTATGGCTACACCTTC | CASSPGTAFNYGYTF
NA | NA | TRBJ1-2 | TRBV10-3 | TGTGCCATCAGTGGGACGGACTATGGCTACACCTTC | CAISGTDYGYTF
NA | NA | TRBJ2-7 | TRBV27 | TGTGCCAGCAGTTTATCAAGTCAGGGACTCTACGAGCAGTACTTC | CASSLSSQGLYEQYF
NA | NA | TRBJ1-1 | TRBV27 | TGTGCCAGCACCCGGGCCCCCGACGCTGAAGCTTTCTTT | CASTRAPDAEAFF